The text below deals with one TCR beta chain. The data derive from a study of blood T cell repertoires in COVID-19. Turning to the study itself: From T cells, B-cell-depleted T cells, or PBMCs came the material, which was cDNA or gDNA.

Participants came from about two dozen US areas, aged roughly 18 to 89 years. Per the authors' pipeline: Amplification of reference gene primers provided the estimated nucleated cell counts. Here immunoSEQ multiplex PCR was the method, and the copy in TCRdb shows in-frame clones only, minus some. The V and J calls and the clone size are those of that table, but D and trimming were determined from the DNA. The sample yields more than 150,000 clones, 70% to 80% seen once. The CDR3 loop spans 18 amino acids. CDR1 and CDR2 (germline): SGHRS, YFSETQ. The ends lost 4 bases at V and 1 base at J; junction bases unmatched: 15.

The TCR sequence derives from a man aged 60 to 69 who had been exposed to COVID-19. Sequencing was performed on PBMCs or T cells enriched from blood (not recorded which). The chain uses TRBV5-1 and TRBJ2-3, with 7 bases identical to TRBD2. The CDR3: CASSPGGASGGRTDTQYF. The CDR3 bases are TGCGCCAGCAGCCCTGGAGGAGCTTCGGGAGGACGCACAGATACGCAGTATTTT. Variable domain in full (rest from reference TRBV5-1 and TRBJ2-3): KAGVTQTPRYLIKTRGQQVTLSCSPISGHRSVSWYQQTPGQGLQFLFEYFSETQRNKGNFPGRFSGRQFSNSRSEMNVSTLELGDSALYLCASSPGGASGGRTDTQYFGPGTRLTVL.